These 6 T cell receptor beta chains share one sample of origin, sequenced in a study of blood T cells in healthy people across ages. It was with a sample-barcoded 5' primer and a J-beta primer mix that a second PCR of about 7 to 12 cycles was run. Each CDR3 protein gets one entry after TCRdb re-called the 5' RACE reads with MiXCR. The table records 700,000 or so distinct CDR3 sequences, 22% of them present only once. Material for sequencing was blood. These receptor sequences come from a man aged 70 or older in good health.

Only a few counts were recorded for this clonotype. The chain couples TRBV25-1 to TRBJ1-2; no definite D call. The CDR3 spans 11 residues. The V end lost 2 bases, the J end lost 8 bases, and 6 bases lay between the germline ends. In germline, CDR1 is MGHDK, CDR2 SYGVNS. For the CDR3, the DNA is TGTGCCAGCAGTGAAAACGCAGGCTACACCTTC. It specifies CASSENAGYTF.

This chain joins TRBV20-1 and TRBJ2-1; TRBD1 agrees at 12 bases. Losses at the gene ends were 6 bases for V and 0 bases for J; bases not matched to a gene: 9. There are 17 residues in the CDR3. The V gene's germline CDR1 is DFQATT and CDR2 SNEGSKA (reference sequence). CDR3 in amino acids: CSAGTGGRKLSYNEQFF. The CDR3 DNA reads TGCAGTGCCGGGACAGGGGGCAGAAAACTCTCCTACAATGAGCAGTTCTTC.

On this clonotype: Germline is not matched at one junction end, which may reflect a read error. This chain links TRBV6-6 with TRBJ1-2; weak D call: TRBD1 (5 bases). Germline V gives CDR1 MNHNY, CDR2 SVGAGI (reference sequence). CDR3 length equals 12 residues. DNA of the CDR3: TGTGCCTGCAGGGCGGATTGGGGAGGCTACACCTTC. Translating it yields CACRADWGGYTF.

The sample holds many counts of this clonotype. V and J are TRBV7-9 and TRBJ2-7, with unresolved D. Per germline, CDR1 SEHNR and CDR2 FQNEAQ (reference sequence). The germline V and J ends were trimmed by 4 bases and 1 base, with 5 bases remaining between them. CDR3 length: 12 residues. This chain's CDR3 is CASSSASYEQYF. In DNA form, the CDR3 reads TGTGCCAGCAGCTCAGCTTCCTACGAGCAGTACTTC.

This chain connects TRBV7-9 to TRBJ1-1; D call uncertain. V was shortened by 7 bases and J by 4 bases, with 13 bases between the two germline ends. The CDR3 is 13 amino acids. Germline values: CDR1 SEHNR, CDR2 FQNEAQ (reference sequence). The DNA for the CDR3 is TGTGCCAGCAACCGTGTCGCGTTCACTGAAGCTTTCTTT. Its translation: CASNRVAFTEAFF.

This clonotype was observed a few times. The V call is TRBV5-1, the J call TRBJ2-5; 9 nucleotides agree with TRBD2. The CDR3 extends over 15 amino acids. CDR1 is SGHRS, CDR2 YFSETQ, per germline. V gave up 5 bases and J gave up 1 base; unmatched junction bases: 6. CDR3 residues: CASRAVAGVQETQYF. The CDR3 DNA reads TGCGCCAGCAGGGCCGTAGCGGGGGTCCAAGAGACCCAGTACTTC.